This entry features one T cell receptor beta chain sequence. The data were taken from a study of blood T cell repertoires in COVID-19. Generated by immunoSEQ multiplex PCR, the TCRdb table keeps only in-frame clones and is missing some. The table shows more than 400,000 clones, with approximately 85% occurring only once. The clonotype comes from a human donor in a cohort sampled during active COVID-19. The sequenced sample was peripheral blood.

CDR3 DNA: TGTGCCAGCAGCTGGACCTTTAGCGGGAGATACGAGCAGTACTTC. Protein: CASSWTFSGRYEQYF. The chain employs TRBV7-2 and TRBJ2-7, with TRBD2 identical over 9 bases. This CDR3 comprises 15 residues. V lost 4 bases and J lost 4; bases outside the gene matches: 8. CDR1 and CDR2 from the germline V gene are SGHTA and FQGNSA.